The 16 T cell receptor beta chains below come from one sample, sequenced in a study of blood T cell repertoires in COVID-19. Profiling relied on immunoSEQ multiplex PCR, and the TCRdb table lists in-frame clones only, not all of them. Of approximately 210,000 clones in the sample, around four fifths were seen once. Sequencing was performed on peripheral blood. These receptors were collected from a woman aged 45-59 years with acute or convalescent COVID-19.

There are a few counts of this clone. The rearrangement uses TRBV27 and TRBJ2-7; D perhaps matches TRBD1 (6 bases). Germline V CDR1 and CDR2: MNHEY, SMNVEV (reference sequence). V was pared by 0 bases and J by 3 bases, with 15 bases between. This CDR3 comprises 16 residues. CDR3 bases: TGTGCCAGCAGTTTATCTTTGGGGGACACTAACTACGAGCAGTACTTC. It is translated as CASSLSLGDTNYEQYF.

This chain uses TRBV6-1 with TRBJ2-3, with TRBD2 matching 7 bases. The CDR3 is made up of 17 amino acids. J lost 0 bases, V lost 2 bases, and 8 bases had no gene match. Germline V CDR1 and CDR2: MNHNS, SASEGT. For the CDR3, the DNA is TGTGCCAGCAGTGAATTTTGGGTAGCGGGTAGCACAGATACGCAGTATTTT. Its translation: CASSEFWVAGSTDTQYF.

The chain has TRBV19 and TRBJ1-3; the D gene is possibly TRBD1 (5 bases). The CDR3 spans 17 residues. The V and J ends lost 2 bases and 0 bases respectively, with 14 bases between them. Germline CDR1 is LNHDA and CDR2 is SQIVND (reference sequence). CDR3 DNA: TGTGCCAGTAGTATACTCGGAGGGGCCAGCTCTGGAAACACCATATATTTT. It is translated as CASSILGGASSGNTIYF.

The rearrangement uses TRBV19 and TRBJ1-6, with D hard to call. Trimming stripped 5 bases from V and 0 bases from J, with 5 bases between. Germline V CDR1 and CDR2: LNHDA, SQIVND (reference sequence). CDR3 length: 14 amino acids. The DNA for the CDR3 is TGTGCCAGTAGTTGGAGCTCCTATAATTCACCCCTCCACTTT. Protein sequence: CASSWSSYNSPLHF.

V and J are TRBV3-1 (or the pseudogene TRBV3-2) and TRBJ1-1, with D unresolved. Germline CDR1 is LGHDT and CDR2 is YNNKEL (reference sequence). The CDR3 consists of 12 residues. The V and J ends lost 6 bases and 5 bases respectively, with 10 bases between them. The CDR3, as DNA: TGTGCCAGCAGGGCAACAGAGACTGAAGCTTTCTTT. This translates into CASRATETEAFF.

As for this clone: The same CDR3 also results from other DNA sequences found in this sample. The gene calls are TRBV3-1 (or the pseudogene TRBV3-2) and TRBJ2-2; 14 nucleotides agree with TRBD2. Germline V gene data show CDR1 as LGHDT and CDR2 as YNNKEL (reference sequence). The CDR3 covers 18 residues. With V trimmed by 7 bases and J by 4 bases, 11 bases remained unmatched. The CDR3 DNA reads TGTGCCAGCAACAGTGGACTAGCGGGAGGTCGTATCACCGGGGAGCTGTTTTTT. This gives the protein CASNSGLAGGRITGELFF.

This sequence joins TRBV19 and TRBJ1-2; the match to TRBD1 covers 11 bases. V shed 6 bases and J 5 bases; nucleotides not matched to a gene: 5. CDR3 length: 14 amino acids. Germline values: CDR1 LNHDA, CDR2 SQIVND (reference sequence). In DNA form, the CDR3 reads TGTGCCAGTAGAGGACAGGGGGCGGAATATGGCTACACCTTC. Amino acids: CASRGQGAEYGYTF.

V is TRBV29-1 and J is TRBJ2-2, with 9 bases fitting TRBD2. Germline V CDR1 and CDR2: SQVTM, ANQGSEA. Trimming took 5 bases from V and 4 from J; bases not matched to a gene: 5. The CDR3 runs to 14 residues. CDR3 loop: CSVLAGVGTGELFF. The CDR3 DNA reads as TGCAGCGTTTTAGCGGGAGTGGGCACCGGGGAGCTGTTTTTT.

This chain uses TRBV14 with TRBJ2-1, with TRBD2 matching 11 bases. This CDR3 spans 18 amino acids. From germline, CDR1 is SGHDN and CDR2 FVKESK. J gave up 0 bases and V 5 bases, and 9 bases lay outside the gene matches. The CDR3 coding sequence is TGTGCCAGCAGCTATCTAGCGGGAGGCCGCAGCTCCTACAATGAGCAGTTCTTC. Amino acid sequence: CASSYLAGGRSSYNEQFF.

The rearrangement links TRBV11-1 to TRBJ2-3, with TRBD2 matching over 9 bases. The CDR3 covers 14 residues. Per the germline V gene, CDR1 is SGHAT and CDR2 is FQDESV (reference sequence). The V segment lost 5 bases and the J segment 3 bases; nucleotides outside the gene matches: 3. The CDR3 DNA follows: TGTGCCAGCAGCCTCGGACTAGCGACAGATACGCAGTATTTT. Its protein is CASSLGLATDTQYF.

This clone was counted a single time. The genes are TRBV10-3 and TRBJ2-7; possibly TRBD2 for D (5 bases). Germline V gene sequence: CDR1 ENHRY, CDR2 SYGVKD. This CDR3 is built from 13 residues. V was clipped by 10 bases and J by 7 bases, with 20 bases between them. The CDR3 coding sequence is TGTGCCAGCGGAGGTACCCTAAACGGGGAGCAGTACTTC. Encoded protein: CASGGTLNGEQYF.

This chain links TRBV5-4 with TRBJ1-3; TRBD1 aligns across 10 bases. Losses at the gene ends were 4 bases for V and 2 bases for J; bases not matched to a gene: 0. The length of the CDR3 is 14 residues. CDR1 and CDR2 (germline): SGHNT, YYREEE (reference sequence). The CDR3 here is CASSGTGAGNTIYF. CDR3 in DNA: TGTGCCAGCAGCGGGACAGGGGCTGGAAACACCATATATTTT.

V gene TRBV5-5 combines with J gene TRBJ2-4; weak D call: TRBD2 (6 bases). The CDR3 has 14 amino acids. Trimming took 4 bases from V and 5 from J, leaving 13 bases between them. Germline V gene data show CDR1 as SGHKS and CDR2 as YYEKEE (reference sequence). The CDR3 DNA follows: TGTGCCAGCAGCCGGACGGGACTCCAAAACATTCAGTACTTC. It codes for CASSRTGLQNIQYF.

The chain recombines TRBV28 with TRBJ1-6, with no clear D. This CDR3 is 15 amino acids long. Germline loops: CDR1 MDHEN, CDR2 SYDVKM. Trimming left V 6 bases short and J 6 bases short, with 15 bases between. Written as DNA, the CDR3 is TGTGCCAGCAGCCAACCTGACAAAATTAATTCACCCCTCCACTTT. Translated: CASSQPDKINSPLHF.

The chain's CDR3 is CATSTPLAGINEQFF. CDR3 bases: TGTGCCACCAGCACCCCTTTAGCGGGGATAAATGAGCAGTTCTTC. The V gene is TRBV15, the J gene TRBJ2-1; the match to TRBD2 covers 8 bases. V lost 4 bases and J lost 7; bases outside the gene matches: 9. CDR3 size: 15 residues. The germline V gene has CDR1 LNHNV and CDR2 YYDKDF (reference sequence). Using reference TRBV15 and TRBJ2-1 for the parts outside the CDR3, the full variable domain is DAMVIQNPRYQVTQFGKPVTLSCSQTLNHNVMYWYQQKSSQAPKLLFHYYDKDFNNEADTPDNFQSRRPNTSFCFLDIRSPGLGDTAMYLCATSTPLAGINEQFFGPGTRLTVL.

This chain connects TRBV13 to TRBJ2-7; 13 bases are a match to TRBD2. The CDR3 runs 16 residues. Germline CDR1 reads PRHDT; CDR2 reads FYEKMQ (reference sequence). Trimming took 5 bases from V and 3 from J; bases not matched to a gene: 7. The CDR3 reads CASSAPGLAGVYEQYF. DNA for the CDR3: TGTGCCAGCAGCGCCCCCGGACTAGCGGGAGTCTACGAGCAGTACTTC.